The T cell receptor beta chain described here comes from a study of cytomegalovirus exposure and HLA in healthy donors. Whole-study findings and limits: Researchers catalogued about 150 TCR beta chains as cytomegalovirus-associated.

PCR was performed using 60 Vbeta and 13 Jbeta primers. Measured with immunoSEQ multiplex PCR; TCRdb has only the in-frame clones, and not every one. The sample records about 140,000 clones, roughly four fifths being singletons. Among the donors, all were healthy bone marrow donors. Turning to this clone: No antigen is known for it.

Trimming removed 3 bases from V and 6 bases from J; junction bases left unmatched: 8. Germline loops: CDR1 MGHRA, CDR2 YSYEKL. The CDR3 runs to 15 residues. This receptor was obtained from an older woman in good health and CMV-seropositive. Sequencing input: PBMCs. The chain carries TRBV4-1 and TRBJ1-2, with 9 bases identical to TRBD1. CDR3 coding DNA: TGCGCCAGCAGCCAGATGGACAGGGGAGGGGATGGCTACACCTTC. Encoded protein: CASSQMDRGGDGYTF.